Listed here are 10 T cell receptor beta chains from one sample, sequenced in a study of CXCR3-negative and CXCR3-positive naive CD8 T cells. Whole-study results and caveats: Naive cells positive for CXCR3 carried more hydrophobic TRB CDR3s than CXCR3-negative ones.

Carrying UMI labels, the TRB cDNA libraries were prepared through 5' RACE. TCRdb derives one entry per CDR3 protein from the 5' RACE reads, leaving out DNA. The repertoire shows about 150,000 distinct CDR3 sequences; the top ten hold approximately 0.51%. For these TCRs, the target antigens are not known. Sequencing was carried out using naive CXCR3+ CD8+ T cells from blood. Subset described: CD45RO-CCR7+CD27+CD95- naive CD8+ T cells expressing CXCR3 (TNR3+). The source is a human donor in good health. Some clones in this sample may be carry-over from other donors' samples.

The chain employs TRBV7-6 and TRBJ2-7; TCRdb's assignment of TRBD1 cannot be checked, as there is no DNA. CDR3 length: 15 residues. The germline gives CDR1 SGHVS, CDR2 FNYEAQ. The CDR3 is CASSPRRGQDYEQYF.

This chain uses TRBV7-9 with TRBJ2-7. Germline V gene data show CDR1 as SEHNR and CDR2 as FQNEAQ (reference sequence). CDR3 length equals 13 residues. This CDR3 is CASSLEYSYEQYF.

V and J are TRBV7-9 and TRBJ2-1; TCRdb reports TRBD1, a call that lacks DNA to check it against. Germline CDR1 reads SEHNR; CDR2 reads FQNEAQ (reference sequence). This CDR3 comprises 19 residues. The CDR3 region is CASSLDTGQGVRGYNEQFF.

The chain employs TRBV5-4 and TRBJ2-7; lacking DNA, the TRBD2 call made by TCRdb goes unchecked. Looked up from germline, CDR1 is SGHNT and CDR2 is YYREEE (reference sequence). This CDR3 has 14 residues. CDR3 region: CASSLGLDRDEQYF.

V and J are TRBV12-3 or TRBV12-4 and TRBJ2-5; TCRdb's D call of TRBD1 is untestable without DNA. This CDR3 is built from 13 residues. CDR3 amino acids: CASSYQGQETQYF.

This chain joins TRBV30 and TRBJ2-1; TCRdb designates TRBD1, a call that cannot be tested without DNA. The V gene's germline CDR1 is GTSNPN and CDR2 SVGIG (reference sequence). This CDR3 is 15 amino acids long. This CDR3 is CAWSSGTEDYNEQFF. Together with reference TRBV30 and TRBJ2-1, the CDR3 gives the full variable domain: SQTIHQWPATLVQPVGSPLSLECTVEGTSNPNLYWYRQAAGRGLQLLFYSVGIGQISSEVPQNLSASRPQDRQFILSSKKLLLSDSGFYLCAWSSGTEDYNEQFFGPGTRLTVL.

The chain is built from TRBV5-6 and TRBJ1-1. The CDR3 length is 15 residues. Germline V lookup: CDR1 SGHDT, CDR2 YYEEEE. CDR3 loop: CASSGGQRTSTEAFF.

V usage is TRBV4-1 and J usage is TRBJ2-7; the TCRdb call, TRBD1, lacks DNA for checking. The germline CDR1 and CDR2 sequences are MGHRA and YSYEKL. This CDR3 is 14 amino acids long. The CDR3 protein is CASSEDRDSYEQYF.

The chain recombines TRBV7-2 with TRBJ1-1; the TCRdb call, TRBD1, lacks DNA for checking. Germline values: CDR1 SGHTA, CDR2 FQGNSA. CDR3 length: 16 amino acids. CDR3 amino acids: CASSLAWENGGTEAFF.

CDR3 sequence: CASSLGYSVGNEQFF. This chain joins TRBV7-9 and TRBJ2-1. The CDR3 has 15 residues. The V gene's germline CDR1 is SEHNR and CDR2 FQNEAQ (reference sequence).